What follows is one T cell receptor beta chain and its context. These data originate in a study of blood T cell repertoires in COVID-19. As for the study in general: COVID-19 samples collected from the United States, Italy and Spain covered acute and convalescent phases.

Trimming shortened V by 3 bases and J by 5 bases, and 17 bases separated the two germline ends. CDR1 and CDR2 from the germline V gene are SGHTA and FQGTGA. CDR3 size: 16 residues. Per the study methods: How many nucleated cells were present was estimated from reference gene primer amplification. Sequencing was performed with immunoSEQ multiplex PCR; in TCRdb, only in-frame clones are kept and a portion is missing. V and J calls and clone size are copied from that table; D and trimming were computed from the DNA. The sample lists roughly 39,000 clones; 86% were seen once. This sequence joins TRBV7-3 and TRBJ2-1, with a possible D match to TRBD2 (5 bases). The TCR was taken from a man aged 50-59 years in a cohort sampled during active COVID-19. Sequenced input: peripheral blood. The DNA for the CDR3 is TGTGCCAGCAGCTTGGTGGGCGGGTTCTCAAACAATGAGCAGTTCTTC. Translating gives CASSLVGGFSNNEQFF.